Sequencing of this T cell receptor beta chain was carried out in a study of T-cell memory formation after mild COVID-19. TCRdb recomputed calls from the 5' RACE reads with MiXCR, one row per CDR3 protein. This table holds almost 550,000 distinct CDR3 sequences, roughly 20% found once. Study-level points and caveats: Confirmation was lacking for SARS-CoV-2 specificity of second-wave clones that peaked on day 37. Detection of some responders pre-infection suggested pre-existing cross-reactive memory T cells participated.

For this clonotype: Its antigen is currently unknown.

The V end lost 4 bases, the J end lost 4 bases, and 13 bases lay between the germline ends. Germline loops: CDR1 DFQATT, CDR2 SNEGSKA (reference sequence). CDR3 size: 14 residues. The chain uses TRBV20-1 and TRBJ1-4; D uncertain. The sample consisted of PBMCs or a T cell subset sorted from them (not recorded which). The sequence derives from an adult woman who had mild COVID-19 (a few samples of this study predate the infection). Cell type and time point are not known. As DNA, the CDR3 is TGCAGTGCTATTTTAGGGCAGCTTAATGAAAAACTGTTTTTT. It translates to CSAILGQLNEKLFF.